Below, 32 T cell receptor beta chains from the same sample are listed, as sequenced in a study of blood T cell repertoires in COVID-19. Sequenced by immunoSEQ multiplex PCR; TCRdb stores in-frame clones only, minus some. The table lists around 68,000 clones, roughly 88% of them singletons. The sequencing sample was made of peripheral blood. The origin of the receptors is a human donor in a cohort sampled during active COVID-19.

The chain carries TRBV6-1 and TRBJ1-3; D uncertain. The CDR3 loop spans 14 amino acids. Germline V gene sequence: CDR1 MNHNS, CDR2 SASEGT. With 1 base removed from V and 4 bases from J, the gap between germline ends came to 8 bases. As DNA, the CDR3 is TGTGCCAGCAGTGAAGTGGCCGTCGGAAACACCATATATTTT. Residues: CASSEVAVGNTIYF.

This chain links TRBV7-6 with TRBJ2-5; the D gene is possibly TRBD2 (5 bases). This CDR3 spans 16 amino acids. V lost 7 bases and J 4 bases, leaving 22 bases between the germline ends. Germline V gene lookup returns CDR1 SGHVS and CDR2 FNYEAQ. The CDR3 DNA is TGTGCCAGCACCTTCCGGAAAGAGAGGGCAGGAGAGACCCAGTACTTC. Residues: CASTFRKERAGETQYF.

This rearrangement joins TRBV19 to TRBJ1-2, with unresolved D. V lost 5 bases, J lost 2 bases, and 15 bases lay in between. The CDR3 length is 15 residues. Germline CDR1 LNHDA, CDR2 SQIVND (reference sequence). The CDR3 region has the DNA TGTGCCAGTAGTCGGGCAGGCCGGGGAAACTATGGCTACACCTTC. It specifies CASSRAGRGNYGYTF.

This clone showed up just once. This rearrangement joins TRBV16 to TRBJ2-7; 7 nucleotides agree with TRBD1. The V segment lost 4 bases and the J segment 4 bases; nucleotides outside the gene matches: 7. CDR1 is KGHSY, CDR2 FQNENV, per germline. This CDR3 region has 14 residues. CDR3: CASSRPGTVYEQYF. The CDR3 DNA sequence: TGTGCCAGCAGCCGTCCCGGGACAGTTTACGAGCAGTACTTC.

The chain links TRBV11-2 to TRBJ2-7, with 8 bases lining up with TRBD2. With V trimmed by 1 base and J by 4 bases, 6 bases remained unmatched. The CDR3 loop spans 15 amino acids. The germline V gene has CDR1 SGHAT and CDR2 FQNNGV. The CDR3 reads CASSLGVAGGYEQYF. In nucleotides, the CDR3 is TGTGCCAGCAGCTTAGGGGTGGCGGGAGGTTACGAGCAGTACTTC.

This clone was found once. The chain uses TRBV20-1 and TRBJ1-5; D might be TRBD1 (5 bases). The CDR3 totals 12 residues. V lost 3 bases to trimming and J lost 5 bases, with 8 bases between them. Germline assignment: CDR1 DFQATT and CDR2 SNEGSKA (reference sequence). This CDR3 reads CSASGGDQPQHF. In DNA, the CDR3 is TGCAGTGCTAGTGGGGGAGATCAGCCCCAGCATTTT.

J is TRBJ2-1 and V is TRBV18, with 11 bases identical to TRBD1. The germline V gene has CDR1 KGHSH and CDR2 LQKENI. The junction had 7 bases not matched to a gene; V was cut back by 0 bases and J by 9 bases. CDR3 length: 16 residues. CDR3 amino acids: CASSPPDRGQSSEQFF. The CDR3, as DNA: TGTGCCAGCTCACCACCGGACAGGGGGCAAAGTAGTGAGCAGTTCTTC.

The V and J genes are TRBV27 and TRBJ2-5; 8 nucleotides line up with TRBD2. This CDR3 comprises 17 residues. Trimming removed 6 bases from V and 2 bases from J; junction bases left unmatched: 14. Germline V gene lookup returns CDR1 MNHEY and CDR2 SMNVEV (reference sequence). This CDR3 reads CASSLSGPTGGQETQYF. CDR3 bases: TGTGCCAGCAGCCTTAGCGGGCCCACGGGGGGGCAAGAGACCCAGTACTTC.

The V and J genes are TRBV19 and TRBJ2-4; 9 bases match TRBD1. J lost 8 bases, V lost 3 bases, and 14 bases had no gene match. The CDR3 runs to 17 residues. Germline V CDR1 and CDR2: LNHDA, SQIVND (reference sequence). The DNA for the CDR3 is TGTGCCAGTAGTATTTTGGACGGTGGGACAGGGAGGGACATTCAGTACTTC. Amino acids: CASSILDGGTGRDIQYF.

This clone was picked up one time. CDR3: CASSPVTGGVYEQYF. CDR3 nucleotide sequence: TGTGCCAGCTCTCCGGTTACGGGGGGCGTCTACGAGCAGTACTTC. The rearrangement joins TRBV18 to TRBJ2-7; tentative D call: TRBD2 (7 bases). Trimming removed 6 bases from V and 3 bases from J, with 18 bases in between. This CDR3 has 15 residues. The germline CDR1 and CDR2 sequences are KGHSH and LQKENI.

The chain couples TRBV25-1 to TRBJ2-1; 9 bases line up with TRBD1. The CDR3 has 16 amino acids. Germline CDR1 MGHDK, CDR2 SYGVNS. The trim removed 0 bases at V and 7 bases at J, leaving 7 bases unmatched. CDR3 amino acids: CASSEYGNRGLNEQFF. In nucleotides, the CDR3 is TGTGCCAGCAGTGAATACGGGAACAGGGGGCTTAATGAGCAGTTCTTC.

V is TRBV4-2 and J is TRBJ2-3, with 8 bases aligning to TRBD2. The junction had 2 bases not matched to a gene; V was cut back by 3 bases and J by 0 bases. Germline V gene data show CDR1 as LGHNA and CDR2 as YNFKEQ. The CDR3 extends over 15 amino acids. CDR3: CASSQASGSTDTQYF. In DNA form, the CDR3 reads TGTGCCAGCAGCCAGGCTAGCGGGAGCACAGATACGCAGTATTTT.

V and J are TRBV3-1 (or the pseudogene TRBV3-2) and TRBJ1-2; TRBD1 agrees at 9 bases. CDR3 length equals 15 residues. CDR1 is LGHDT and CDR2 is YNNKEL in the germline V gene (reference sequence). V trimming: 4 bases; J trimming: 8 bases; junction bases outside the gene matches: 11. CDR3 amino acids: CASSRILRTGDGYTF. The CDR3 DNA follows: TGTGCCAGCAGCCGAATTCTCCGGACAGGGGACGGCTACACCTTC.

This chain joins TRBV5-1 and TRBJ1-1; 7 bases match TRBD1. This CDR3 comprises 15 residues. Germline V CDR1 and CDR2: SGHRS, YFSETQ. V dropped 2 bases and J dropped 8; count of bases not matched to a gene: 12. CDR3 amino acids: CASSFGLTGAAEAFF. CDR3 DNA sequence: TGCGCCAGCAGCTTTGGATTAACAGGGGCCGCAGAAGCTTTCTTT.

DNA of the CDR3: TGTGCCAGCACCAGGCATACGAACACCGGGGAGCTGTTTTTT. This encodes CASTRHTNTGELFF. This chain joins TRBV9 and TRBJ2-2; D unresolved. Germline lookup yields CDR1 SGDLS and CDR2 YYNGEE. Between the trimmed V and J ends, which lost 6 bases and 0 bases, there was a span of 9 bases. The CDR3 spans 14 residues.

V and J are TRBV7-9 and TRBJ2-5; weak D call: TRBD2 (6 bases). The CDR3 extends over 14 amino acids. Germline CDR1 and CDR2: SEHNR and FQNEAQ (reference sequence). The ends were cut back, 5 bases at V and 0 bases at J, with 10 bases in the middle. The CDR3 protein is CASSLRENQETQYF. Written as DNA, the CDR3 is TGTGCCAGCAGCCTCCGGGAGAACCAAGAGACCCAGTACTTC.

This chain connects TRBV28 to TRBJ2-4; D is uncertain. Per the germline V gene, CDR1 is MDHEN and CDR2 is SYDVKM. With 2 bases removed from V and 0 bases from J, the gap between germline ends came to 8 bases. This CDR3 has 15 residues. In nucleotides, the CDR3 is TGTGCCAGCAGTTTAGTCCCAGGAGCCAAAAACATTCAGTACTTC. Translating gives CASSLVPGAKNIQYF. The variable domain in full, with the rest retrieved from reference TRBV28 and TRBJ2-4, is DVKVTQSSRYLVKRTGEKVFLECVQDMDHENMFWYRQDPGLGLRLIYFSYDVKMKEKGDIPEGYSVSREKKERFSLILESASTNQTSMYLCASSLVPGAKNIQYFGAGTRLSVL.

V and J are TRBV6-5 and TRBJ2-7, with 12 bases identical to TRBD1. Trimming took 5 bases from V and 6 from J; bases not matched to a gene: 8. The CDR3 sequence is 15 residues long. Germline V gene lookup returns CDR1 MNHEY and CDR2 SVGAGI. The CDR3 here is CASSNSGQGASEQYF. The CDR3 DNA is TGTGCCAGCAGTAATTCGGGACAGGGGGCAAGCGAGCAGTACTTC.

V usage is TRBV29-1 and J usage is TRBJ1-4, with 12 bases that match TRBD1. The CDR3 covers 15 residues. Germline-derived CDR1 and CDR2 are SQVTM and ANQGSEA. V trimming: 3 bases; J trimming: 5 bases; junction bases outside the gene matches: 4. The CDR3 here is CSVEGTGGKNEKLFF. In DNA, the CDR3 is TGCAGCGTTGAGGGGACAGGGGGCAAGAATGAAAAACTGTTTTTT.

The chain combines TRBV11-2 with TRBJ1-5; D gene ambiguous. The germline gives CDR1 SGHAT, CDR2 FQNNGV. V was trimmed by 5 bases and J by 3 bases, leaving 14 bases between them. The CDR3 runs to 15 residues. CDR3: CASSPSTGNNQPQHF. The DNA for the CDR3 is TGTGCCAGCAGCCCATCGACGGGGAACAATCAGCCCCAGCATTTT.

The CDR3: CASSPRTGRASGANVLTF. CDR3 nucleotides: TGTGCCAGCAGTCCTCGGACAGGGAGGGCTTCTGGGGCCAACGTCCTGACTTTC. The rearrangement links TRBV28 to TRBJ2-6; TRBD1 might be the D (8 bases). V lost 5 bases, J lost 1 base, and 18 bases lay in between. The CDR3 consists of 18 residues. Germline lookup yields CDR1 MDHEN and CDR2 SYDVKM.

This clone was seen only once. The chain is built from TRBV11-2 and TRBJ2-3, with TRBD2 identical over 8 bases. V lost 6 bases, J lost 3 bases, and 8 bases stayed unmatched. This CDR3 region has 15 residues. From germline, CDR1 is SGHAT and CDR2 FQNNGV. The CDR3 DNA reads as TGTGCCAGCAGACCAAGCGGGAGTAAGACAGATACGCAGTATTTT. This translates into CASRPSGSKTDTQYF.

CDR3: CASSYGTSLLTDTQYF. DNA of the CDR3: TGTGCCAGCAGTTACGGGACTAGCCTCCTCACAGATACGCAGTATTTT. J is TRBJ2-3 and V is TRBV6-2 or TRBV6-3, with 9 nucleotides matching TRBD2. The junction had 5 bases not matched to a gene; V was cut back by 2 bases and J by 2 bases. Per the germline V gene, CDR1 is MNHEY and CDR2 is SVGEGT. The CDR3 has 16 residues.

This clone was seen a few times. V gene TRBV11-3 combines with J gene TRBJ1-5; D is unclear. Germline CDR1 is SGHNT and CDR2 is YENEEA. Trimming took off 0 bases at V and 4 bases at J, with 4 bases between the two ends. This CDR3 region has 13 residues. CDR3 sequence (DNA): TGTGCCAGCAGCTTAGACGGTAATCAGCCCCAGCATTTT. Amino acids: CASSLDGNQPQHF.

The chain is built from TRBV4-2 and TRBJ2-2, with 9 nucleotides matching TRBD1. CDR1 and CDR2 from the germline V gene are LGHNA and YNFKEQ. The J segment lost 5 bases and the V segment lost 0 bases, leaving 4 bases of the junction unmatched. This CDR3 has 16 amino acids. The CDR3 sequence: CASSQDGQGMTGELFF. Here the CDR3 DNA reads TGTGCCAGCAGCCAAGACGGACAGGGGATGACCGGGGAGCTGTTTTTT.

The rearrangement links TRBV5-1 to TRBJ2-1, with 10 bases fitting TRBD2. The trim removed 0 bases at V and 3 bases at J, leaving 6 bases unmatched. Germline V CDR1 and CDR2: SGHRS, YFSETQ. The CDR3 consists of 17 residues. This CDR3 is CASSLAWEREGYNEQFF. The CDR3 bases are TGCGCCAGCAGCTTGGCCTGGGAGCGGGAGGGCTACAATGAGCAGTTCTTC.

This chain links TRBV9 with TRBJ1-2; 8 bases map to TRBD1. Germline values: CDR1 SGDLS, CDR2 YYNGEE. The V segment lost 0 bases and the J segment 6 bases; nucleotides outside the gene matches: 7. This CDR3 has 15 residues. The CDR3 loop reads CASSVVPGGGDGYTF. The CDR3 DNA reads as TGTGCCAGCAGCGTAGTTCCAGGGGGCGGGGATGGCTACACCTTC.

In its sample, this clone was seen a few times. CDR3 sequence: CASSRTGLYEQYF. The CDR3 nucleotides read TGTGCCAGTAGTAGAACAGGGCTCTACGAGCAGTACTTC. The V and J genes are TRBV19 and TRBJ2-7, with D maybe TRBD1 (6 bases). This CDR3 spans 13 amino acids. CDR1 and CDR2 (germline): LNHDA, SQIVND (reference sequence). Between the trimmed V and J ends, which lost 4 bases and 3 bases, there was a span of 10 bases.

This chain links TRBV19 with TRBJ1-2, with D unresolved. The V end lost 1 base, the J end lost 2 bases, and 11 bases lay between the germline ends. The germline V gene encodes CDR1 LNHDA and CDR2 SQIVND (reference sequence). The CDR3 has 15 residues. CDR3 amino acids: CASSIVLRENYGYTF. For the CDR3, the DNA is TGTGCCAGTAGTATAGTCCTTCGGGAAAACTATGGCTACACCTTC.

The V and J genes are TRBV4-1 and TRBJ2-7, with TRBD2 matching 12 bases. V lost 2 bases, J lost 4 bases, and 9 bases stayed unmatched. This CDR3 spans 17 amino acids. Germline CDR1 is MGHRA and CDR2 is YSYEKL. This CDR3 reads CASSQPATSGRRYEQYF. CDR3 nucleotides: TGCGCCAGCAGCCAACCCGCGACTAGCGGGAGAAGATACGAGCAGTACTTC.

The V and J genes are TRBV15 and TRBJ1-2; no clear D. The germline gives CDR1 LNHNV, CDR2 YYDKDF (reference sequence). Trimming took 0 bases from V and 3 from J, leaving 8 bases between them. The CDR3 runs to 14 residues. For the CDR3, the DNA is TGTGCCACCAGCAGAGATATGGCGGACTATGGCTACACCTTC. Protein product: CATSRDMADYGYTF. Supplemented by reference TRBV15 and TRBJ1-2, the full variable domain reads DAMVIQNPRYQVTQFGKPVTLSCSQTLNHNVMYWYQQKSSQAPKLLFHYYDKDFNNEADTPDNFQSRRPNTSFCFLDIRSPGLGDTAMYLCATSRDMADYGYTFGSGTRLTVV.

The V and J genes are TRBV6-2 or TRBV6-3 and TRBJ2-7; 9 bases line up with TRBD2. The V gene end was trimmed by 5 bases and the J gene end by 2 bases; junction bases not matched to a gene: 10. The CDR3 is made up of 16 amino acids. The germline V gene encodes CDR1 MNHEY and CDR2 SVGEGT. The CDR3 nucleotides read TGTGCCAGCAGTACCCCCAGGGTAGCGGGGGCCTACGAGCAGTACTTC. Residues: CASSTPRVAGAYEQYF.